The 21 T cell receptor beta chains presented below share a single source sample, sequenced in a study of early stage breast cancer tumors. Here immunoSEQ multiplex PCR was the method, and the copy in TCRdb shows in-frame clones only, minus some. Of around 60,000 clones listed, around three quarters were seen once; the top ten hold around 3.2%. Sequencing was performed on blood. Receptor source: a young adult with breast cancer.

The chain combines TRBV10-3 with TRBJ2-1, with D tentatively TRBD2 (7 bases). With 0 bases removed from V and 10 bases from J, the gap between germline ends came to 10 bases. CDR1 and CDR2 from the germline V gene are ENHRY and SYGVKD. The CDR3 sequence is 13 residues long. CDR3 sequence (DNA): TGTGCCATCAGTGAGTCGGAGGGGGGGGAGCAGTTCTTC. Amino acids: CAISESEGGEQFF.

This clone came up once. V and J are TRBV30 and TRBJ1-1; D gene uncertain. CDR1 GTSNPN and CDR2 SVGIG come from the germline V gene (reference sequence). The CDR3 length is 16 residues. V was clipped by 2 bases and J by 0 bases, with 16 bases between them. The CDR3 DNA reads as TGTGCCTGGAGTTCCCGGGTTTTGGGGTTGAACACTGAAGCTTTCTTT. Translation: CAWSSRVLGLNTEAFF. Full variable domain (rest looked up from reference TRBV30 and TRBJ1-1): SQTIHQWPATLVQPVGSPLSLECTVEGTSNPNLYWYRQAAGRGLQLLFYSVGIGQISSEVPQNLSASRPQDRQFILSSKKLLLSDSGFYLCAWSSRVLGLNTEAFFGQGTRLTVV.

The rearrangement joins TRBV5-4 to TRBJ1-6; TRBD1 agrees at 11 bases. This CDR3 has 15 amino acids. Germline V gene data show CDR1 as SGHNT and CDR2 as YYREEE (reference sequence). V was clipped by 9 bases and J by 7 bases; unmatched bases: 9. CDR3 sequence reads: CATGTGGLGNSPLHF. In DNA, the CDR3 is TGTGCCACGGGGACAGGGGGTTTGGGCAATTCACCCCTCCACTTT.

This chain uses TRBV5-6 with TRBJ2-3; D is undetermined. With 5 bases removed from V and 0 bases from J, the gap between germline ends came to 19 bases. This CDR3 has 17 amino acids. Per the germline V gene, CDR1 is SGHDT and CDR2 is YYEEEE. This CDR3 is CASSDPLGGSSTDTQYF. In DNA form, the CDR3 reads TGTGCCAGCAGTGACCCCCTGGGCGGCTCTAGCACAGATACGCAGTATTTT.

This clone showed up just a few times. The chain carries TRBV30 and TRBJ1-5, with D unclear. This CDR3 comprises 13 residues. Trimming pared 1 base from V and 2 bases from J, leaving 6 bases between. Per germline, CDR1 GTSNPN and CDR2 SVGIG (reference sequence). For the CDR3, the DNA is TGTGCCTGGAGTGCTGGGGGCAATCAGCCCCAGCATTTT. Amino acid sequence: CAWSAGGNQPQHF.

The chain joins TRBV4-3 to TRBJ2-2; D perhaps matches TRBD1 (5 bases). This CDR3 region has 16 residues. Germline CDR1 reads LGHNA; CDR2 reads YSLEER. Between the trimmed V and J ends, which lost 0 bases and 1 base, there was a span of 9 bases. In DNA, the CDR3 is TGCGCCAGCAGCCAAGATATTGACAGGAACACCGGGGAGCTGTTTTTT. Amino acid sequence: CASSQDIDRNTGELFF.

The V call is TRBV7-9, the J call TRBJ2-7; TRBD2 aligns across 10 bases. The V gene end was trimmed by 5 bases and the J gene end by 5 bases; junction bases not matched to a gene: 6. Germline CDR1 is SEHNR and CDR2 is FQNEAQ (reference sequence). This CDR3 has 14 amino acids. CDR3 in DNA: TGTGCCAGCAGCGCTAGCGGGAGCCTCCACGAGCAGTACTTC. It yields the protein CASSASGSLHEQYF. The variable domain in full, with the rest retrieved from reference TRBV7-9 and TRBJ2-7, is DTGVSQNPRHKITKRGQNVTFRCDPISEHNRLYWYRQTLGQGPEFLTYFQNEAQLEKSRLLSDRFSAERPKGSFSTLEIQRTEQGDSAMYLCASSASGSLHEQYFGPGTRLTVT.

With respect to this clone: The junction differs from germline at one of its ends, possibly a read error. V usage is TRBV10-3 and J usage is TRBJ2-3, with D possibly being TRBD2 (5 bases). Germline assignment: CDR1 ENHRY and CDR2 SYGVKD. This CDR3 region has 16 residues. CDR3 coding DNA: TGTGCCATCAACGGGGAGTACGGGCTTGGCACAAATACGCAGTATTTT. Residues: CAINGEYGLGTNTQYF.

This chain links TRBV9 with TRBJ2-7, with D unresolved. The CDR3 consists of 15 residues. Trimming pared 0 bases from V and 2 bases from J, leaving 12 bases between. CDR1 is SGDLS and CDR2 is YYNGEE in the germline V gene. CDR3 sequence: CASSVVANDPYEQYF. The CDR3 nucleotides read TGTGCCAGCAGCGTAGTAGCCAACGACCCCTACGAGCAGTACTTC.

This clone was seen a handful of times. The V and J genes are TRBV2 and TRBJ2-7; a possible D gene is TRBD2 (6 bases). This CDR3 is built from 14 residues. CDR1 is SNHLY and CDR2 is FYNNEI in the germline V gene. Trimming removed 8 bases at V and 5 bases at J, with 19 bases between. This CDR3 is CASSTLEGGDEQYF. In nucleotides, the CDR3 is TGTGCCAGCTCTACTCTGGAAGGAGGGGACGAGCAGTACTTC.

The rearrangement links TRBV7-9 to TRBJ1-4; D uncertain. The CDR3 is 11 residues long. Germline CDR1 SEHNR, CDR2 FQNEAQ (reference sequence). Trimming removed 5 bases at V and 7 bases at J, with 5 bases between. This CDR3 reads CASSPGEKLFF. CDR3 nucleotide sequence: TGTGCCAGCAGCCCAGGTGAAAAACTGTTTTTT.

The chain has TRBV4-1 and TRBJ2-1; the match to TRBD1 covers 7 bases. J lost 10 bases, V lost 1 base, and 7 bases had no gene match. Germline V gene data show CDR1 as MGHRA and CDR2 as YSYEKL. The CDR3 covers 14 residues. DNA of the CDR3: TGCGCCAGCAGCCAAGTGTTAGACAGGGAGGAGCAGTTCTTC. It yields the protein CASSQVLDREEQFF.

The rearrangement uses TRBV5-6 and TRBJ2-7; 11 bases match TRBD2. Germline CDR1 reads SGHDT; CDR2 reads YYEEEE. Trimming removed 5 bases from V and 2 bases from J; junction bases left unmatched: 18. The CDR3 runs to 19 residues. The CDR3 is CASRLHPSGSGRVPYEQYF. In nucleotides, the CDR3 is TGTGCCAGCAGACTCCACCCCAGTGGTAGCGGGAGGGTTCCCTACGAGCAGTACTTC.

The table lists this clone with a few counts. CDR3 sequence: CASSQDQPDTGELFF. CDR3 coding DNA: TGTGCCAGCAGCCAAGATCAGCCTGACACCGGGGAGCTGTTTTTT. This chain connects TRBV4-2 to TRBJ2-2; D not resolved. V was cut by 0 bases and J by 3 bases, with 8 bases left in between. Germline V gives CDR1 LGHNA, CDR2 YNFKEQ. The CDR3 has 15 residues.

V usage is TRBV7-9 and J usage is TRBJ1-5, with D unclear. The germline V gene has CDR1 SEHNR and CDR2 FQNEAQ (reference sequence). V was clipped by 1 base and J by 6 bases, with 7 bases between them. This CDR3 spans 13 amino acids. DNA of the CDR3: TGTGCCAGCAGCTTAGATTTCGGTCAGCCCCAGCATTTT. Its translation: CASSLDFGQPQHF.

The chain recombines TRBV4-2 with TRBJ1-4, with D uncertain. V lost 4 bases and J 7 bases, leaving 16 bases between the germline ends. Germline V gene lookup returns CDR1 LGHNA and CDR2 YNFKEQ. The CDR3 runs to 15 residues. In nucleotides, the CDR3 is TGTGCCAGCAGCCCTCTAGGCGGGCTTGGTGAAAAACTGTTTTTT. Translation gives CASSPLGGLGEKLFF.

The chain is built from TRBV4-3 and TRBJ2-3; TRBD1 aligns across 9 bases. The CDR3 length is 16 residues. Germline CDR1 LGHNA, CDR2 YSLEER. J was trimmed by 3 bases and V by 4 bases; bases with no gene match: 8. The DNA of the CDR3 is TGCGCCAGCAGCCTCGGCGCGGACAGGGGAACAGATACGCAGTATTTT. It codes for CASSLGADRGTDTQYF.

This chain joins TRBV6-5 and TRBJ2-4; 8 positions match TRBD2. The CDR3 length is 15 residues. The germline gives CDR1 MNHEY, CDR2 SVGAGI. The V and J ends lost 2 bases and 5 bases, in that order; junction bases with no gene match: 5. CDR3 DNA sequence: TGTGCCAGCAGTTACGCAGCGGGAGCTCAAAACATTCAGTACTTC. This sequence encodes CASSYAAGAQNIQYF.

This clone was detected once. The CDR3 reads CASSLARLAGGLLKEQYF. The CDR3 DNA is TGTGCCAGCAGCTTAGCCCGACTAGCGGGAGGGCTTCTGAAGGAGCAGTACTTC. The chain uses TRBV7-8 and TRBJ2-7; the match to TRBD2 covers 14 bases. Germline V gene lookup returns CDR1 SGHVS and CDR2 FQNEAQ. V was clipped by 0 bases and J by 7 bases; unmatched bases: 11. The CDR3 has 18 residues.

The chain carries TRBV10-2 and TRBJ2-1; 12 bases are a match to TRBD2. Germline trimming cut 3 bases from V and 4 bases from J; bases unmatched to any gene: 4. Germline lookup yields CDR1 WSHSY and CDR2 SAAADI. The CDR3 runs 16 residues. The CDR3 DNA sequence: TGCGCCAGCAGTGAATCCGGGACTAGCGGGTACAATGAGCAGTTCTTC. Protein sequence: CASSESGTSGYNEQFF.

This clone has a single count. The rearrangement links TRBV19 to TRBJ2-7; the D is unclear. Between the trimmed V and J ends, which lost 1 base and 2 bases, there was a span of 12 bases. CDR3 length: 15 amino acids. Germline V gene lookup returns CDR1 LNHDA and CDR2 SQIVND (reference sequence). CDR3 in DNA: TGTGCCAGTAGTATAGGGGCAGAAGCCCCCTACGAGCAGTACTTC. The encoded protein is CASSIGAEAPYEQYF.